These T cell receptor beta chains were read from a single sample in a study of CD8 T cells in ankylosing spondylitis. TCRdb itself ran the 5' RACE reads through MiXCR, one entry per CDR3 protein. The sample lists approximately 90,000 distinct CDR3 sequences; roughly 8.3% were seen once. Sequencing was performed on blood, either unsorted or a sorted T cell fraction (not recorded which). These receptors all stem from a male donor with ankylosing spondylitis or in good health (not recorded which). Each CDR3 is given with its conserved first and last residue. Fields, in order: J gene, clone size, V gene, CDR3 protein. Only some rows state a clone size, as once, few, many or a class for expanded clones.

>TRBJ1-2|many|TRBV15
CATSREGSLGYTF
>TRBJ1-4|many|TRBV6-6
CASSYAPNEKLFF
>TRBJ2-2|many|TRBV29-1
CSVGLAAGTGELFF
>TRBJ2-7|many|TRBV29-1
CSVLVGNSYEQYF
>TRBJ1-5|many|TRBV7-2
CASSLAWGPQHF
>TRBJ2-7|many|TRBV4-2
CASSHLTSGTYEQYF
>TRBJ1-5|many|TRBV2
CASSPGRHSNQPQHF
>TRBJ1-6|many|TRBV12-3/TRBV12-4
CASSPGGVDSPLHF
>TRBJ1-3|many|TRBV15
CATSRGSSGNTIYF
>TRBJ2-1|few|TRBV6-5
CASSYPGQNGWDEQFF
>TRBJ2-1|many|TRBV7-9
CASSREAVYGDEQFF
>TRBJ2-7|many|TRBV20-1
CSAPLAGGAYEQYF
>TRBJ2-2|few|TRBV20-1
CSARPGAGELFF
>TRBJ2-5|-|TRBV20-1
CSARVRRWETQYF
>TRBJ1-6|-|TRBV19
CASSHLRGNSPLHF
>TRBJ2-7|many|TRBV29-1
CSARTAATYEQYF
>TRBJ2-1|-|TRBV25-1
CASSGGGGEQFF
>TRBJ2-1|many|TRBV12-3/TRBV12-4
CASTEAGVASYNEQFF
>TRBJ1-3|many|TRBV7-2
CASSLVTGPDSGNTIYF
>TRBJ2-2|many|TRBV12-3/TRBV12-4
CASSSSGRDTGELFF
>TRBJ2-3|many|TRBV7-9
CASSIGQGGTDTQYF
>TRBJ2-1|many|TRBV24-1
CATSDLHEGNNEQFF
>TRBJ2-3|many|TRBV7-7
CASSPGLARGTDTQYF
>TRBJ1-1|many|TRBV5-1
CASSLVASSTEAFF
>TRBJ2-2|many|TRBV12-3/TRBV12-4
CASGGLGRTGELFF
>TRBJ2-3|many|TRBV5-1
CASSSSETDTQYF
>TRBJ2-2|many|TRBV6-5
CASSATSGATWTGELFF